This entry concerns a single TCR beta chain. Its cognate antigen has yet to be identified. No base quality information exists; no much larger clone differs at one position. The CDR3 regions of human TCRbeta chains were analyzed by immunosequencing. In the original analysis: TCRs in the repertoires were matched against a reference library of SARS-CoV-2-specific TCRs that had been generated with the MIRA antigen-specificity platform. Breadth meant the fraction of unique TCRs that were SARS-CoV-2-associated, whereas depth meant the fraction of total T cells that were SARS-CoV-2-associated. Each spike-specific TCR was assigned to its reactive spike region and to a CD4 or CD8 class using the MIRA data. Log10-transformed breadth and depth values were compared by one-way ANOVA with Sidak's multiple comparisons tests. TCRdb took over this immuneACCESS table, retaining in-frame rearrangements with V and J assigned. Such tables are incomplete; in checked studies, under half of the missing clones stem from an unresolved V gene, and the remainder is unexplained. The V and J calls and the clone size are those of that table, but D and trimming were determined from the DNA. The sample profile shows 80,000 or so clones; 70% to 90% of them were found once. Clones ranked in the top ten supply about 1.4% of the sample.

The sample comes from a study of T cell responses to AZD1222 COVID-19 vaccine (dated by TCRdb to about 2021). For context, the study as a whole: AZD1222 recipients with second doses at about 4 weeks or about 12 weeks were pooled, because spike-specific TCR depth and breadth did not differ between schedules. TCR sequencing was performed for 230 to 250 trial participants, of whom roughly 200 were given two doses of AZD1222 and some 25 were given two doses of MenACWY control vaccine. Trial participants were enrolled by age into 18-55, 56-69 and 70-plus year subgroups, with roughly 150, 30 and 60 TCR-sequenced participants respectively.

What the authors observed across the whole study: Only 5 to 7 AZD1222 recipients were SARS-CoV-2 seropositive at baseline, limiting conclusions about previously exposed vaccinees. The 56-69-year group was small, and its depth increase did not reach significance, likely because of low power. No day 14 peak-response samples were available, so repertoires were characterized only after the peak T cell response. CD4 TCRs associated with the vaccine covered the entire spike protein, and the dominant responses were in regions 160-218 and 743-854. Participants were mostly white British, with more females than males. The authors suggested clonal diversity may have been underestimated. After two AZD1222 doses, spike-specific TCR breadth and depth were significantly higher than at day 0 and than in MenACWY recipients. Nearly half of unique spike-specific TCRs reportedly recognized epitopes outside regions mutated in the B.1.351 and B.1.1.7 variants.

The time point label for this specimen denotes: baseline before first vaccination. Samples from vaccinated people were obtained from the UK trials COV001 and COV002, which included a single-blind randomized controlled phase 2/3 trial of AZD1222 (ChAdOx1 nCoV-19) in healthy adults. For TCRbeta chain sequencing, PBMC samples from trial participants were taken at day 0 and at day 28 after the second dose. The CDR1 and CDR2 encoded by the germline V gene are SGHTA and FQGTGA. Clipping removes 5 bases from V and 2 bases from J, with 7 as the unmatched junction base count. Including cysteine and phenylalanine, the CDR3 has 15 amino acids. The kept DNA is CDR3 alone, 45 bases in frame from the first base.

This TCR came from an adult in good health. This specimen was peripheral blood, taken on day 0 of AZD1222 vaccination. The rearrangement joined TRBV7-3 to TRBJ2-3; TRBD2 lines up with 7 middle nucleotides. The nucleotide sequence is given as TGTGCCAGCAGCGTAAAAGCGGGATACACAGATACGCAGTATTTT. The encoded protein is CASSVKAGYTDTQYF.